The 24 T cell receptor beta chains below come from one sample, sequenced in a study of cytomegalovirus exposure and HLA in healthy donors. Amplification used 60 Vbeta primers and 13 Jbeta primers. This table comes from immunoSEQ multiplex PCR, and its TCRdb copy is limited to in-frame clones, with some not included. The sample has around 280,000 clones, 70% to 90% seen once; the top ten hold about 2%. The material sequenced was PBMCs. The receptor set was obtained from a woman in her late teens or twenties in good health and CMV-seronegative.

The CDR3 sequence: CAISEGLAGTSSYNEQFF. DNA for the CDR3: TGTGCCATCAGTGAGGGACTAGCGGGGACGAGCTCCTACAATGAGCAGTTCTTC. The genes are TRBV10-3 and TRBJ2-1, with TRBD2 matching 12 bases. CDR1 and CDR2 from the germline V gene are ENHRY and SYGVKD. This CDR3 contains 18 residues. V was pared by 2 bases and J by 0 bases, with 5 bases of the junction left unmatched.

The chain links TRBV5-4 to TRBJ1-2, with 9 bases matching TRBD1. CDR1 is SGHNT and CDR2 is YYREEE in the germline V gene (reference sequence). This CDR3 has 15 residues. The trim removed 3 bases at V and 4 bases at J, leaving 7 bases unmatched. The CDR3 coding sequence is TGTGCCAGCAGCTCCGGGACAGGGTATAGCTATGGCTACACCTTC. Amino acid sequence: CASSSGTGYSYGYTF. Full variable domain (missing parts from reference TRBV5-4 and TRBJ1-2): ETGVTQSPTHLIKTRGQQVTLRCSSQSGHNTVSWYQQALGQGPQFIFQYYREEENGRGNFPPRFSGLQFPNYSSELNVNALELDDSALYLCASSSGTGYSYGYTFGSGTRLTVV.

This sequence joins TRBV5-1 and TRBJ1-6; D is possibly TRBD1 (6 bases). CDR3 length equals 15 residues. Trimming removed 5 bases from V and 9 bases from J, with 18 bases in between. Germline CDR1 reads SGHRS; CDR2 reads YFSETQ. CDR3 in amino acids: CASSLDRPGGSPLHF. Here the CDR3 DNA reads TGCGCCAGCAGTCTCGACAGGCCGGGGGGTTCACCCCTCCACTTT.

Points on this clone: The junction shows a germline mismatch at one end, possibly a read error. The chain links TRBV7-3 to TRBJ1-1; 7 bases map to TRBD1. CDR1 is SGHTA, CDR2 FQGTGA, per germline. The CDR3 totals 13 residues. CDR3 sequence reads: CAGSSQGDTEAFF. The CDR3 coding sequence is TGTGCCGGCAGCTCTCAGGGGGACACTGAAGCTTTCTTT.

This clone was recorded once. V is TRBV6-1 and J is TRBJ1-3; 8 bases agree with TRBD1. V shed 0 bases and J 5 bases; nucleotides not matched to a gene: 3. This CDR3 comprises 15 residues. Germline V CDR1 and CDR2: MNHNS, SASEGT. The CDR3 is CASSEAWTGRNTIYF. CDR3 nucleotide sequence: TGTGCCAGCAGTGAAGCGTGGACAGGGAGAAACACCATATATTTT.

The chain couples TRBV7-8 to TRBJ1-4; tentatively, D is TRBD1 (5 bases). CDR1 and CDR2 (germline): SGHVS, FQNEAQ. This CDR3 has 14 amino acids. The ends were cut back, 2 bases at V and 10 bases at J, with 14 bases in the middle. DNA for the CDR3: TGTGCCAGCAGCTTACAAGGGAAACAGGCAAAACTGTTTTTT. It specifies CASSLQGKQAKLFF.

The rearrangement links TRBV5-4 to TRBJ2-2, with TRBD1 identical over 9 bases. The CDR3 totals 15 residues. Germline V lookup: CDR1 SGHNT, CDR2 YYREEE (reference sequence). J gave up 4 bases and V 4 bases, and 5 bases lay outside the gene matches. CDR3 sequence (DNA): TGTGCCAGCAGCCCGGGGGGACAGGGCACCGGGGAGCTGTTTTTT. It yields the protein CASSPGGQGTGELFF.

This chain connects TRBV6-5 to TRBJ2-5; TRBD2 is a possible D gene (5 bases). Germline values: CDR1 MNHEY, CDR2 SVGAGI. The CDR3 sequence is 13 residues long. Trimming left V 6 bases short and J 5 bases short, with 13 bases between. CDR3 region: CASSLGSGETQYF. As DNA, the CDR3 is TGTGCCAGCAGCCTCGGGTCGGGGGAGACCCAGTACTTC.

This chain uses TRBV10-1 with TRBJ2-1; 7 bases match TRBD1. Trimming at V came to 8 bases and at J to 5 bases, leaving 9 bases not matched to a gene. CDR1 WNHNN and CDR2 SYGVQD come from the germline V gene (reference sequence). The CDR3 sequence is 14 residues long. CDR3 nucleotide sequence: TGCGCCAGCGGGCCGGGACAGAGGGACAATGAGCAGTTCTTC. Residues: CASGPGQRDNEQFF.

V usage is TRBV7-8 and J usage is TRBJ1-2; D is undetermined. V was cut by 2 bases and J by 6 bases, with 19 bases left in between. Germline V CDR1 and CDR2: SGHVS, FQNEAQ. The length of the CDR3 is 16 residues. This chain's CDR3 is CASSLRVRLSENGYTF. The CDR3 DNA reads TGTGCCAGCAGCTTAAGAGTCAGGCTTAGTGAAAATGGCTACACCTTC.

The V and J genes are TRBV19 and TRBJ1-1, with unresolved D. Germline V lookup: CDR1 LNHDA, CDR2 SQIVND (reference sequence). This CDR3 has 14 amino acids. Trimming removed 5 bases at V and 2 bases at J, with 12 bases between. For the CDR3, the DNA is TGTGCCAGTAGTGCGTTCGGGGTTAACACTGAAGCTTTCTTT. This sequence encodes CASSAFGVNTEAFF.

V gene TRBV7-8 combines with J gene TRBJ2-5, with D perhaps TRBD2 (6 bases). The CDR3 loop spans 16 amino acids. The germline V gene encodes CDR1 SGHVS and CDR2 FQNEAQ. Between the trimmed V and J ends, which lost 5 bases and 1 base, there was a span of 17 bases. CDR3 protein: CASSPGFAGTQETQYF. CDR3 DNA: TGTGCCAGCAGCCCTGGATTCGCGGGAACCCAAGAGACCCAGTACTTC.

J is TRBJ1-1 and V is TRBV27; perhaps TRBD1 as D (5 bases). The germline CDR1 and CDR2 sequences are MNHEY and SMNVEV (reference sequence). This CDR3 comprises 15 residues. Between the trimmed V and J ends, which lost 5 bases and 0 bases, there was a span of 13 bases. CDR3 bases: TGTGCCAGCAGTGGAAGGGGCCCTCTGAACACTGAAGCTTTCTTT. Translated: CASSGRGPLNTEAFF.

V gene TRBV10-2 combines with J gene TRBJ2-7; 9 bases align to TRBD2. Germline loops: CDR1 WSHSY, CDR2 SAAADI. V was clipped by 8 bases and J by 2 bases; unmatched bases: 7. The CDR3 contains 14 residues. In DNA form, the CDR3 reads TGCGCCAGCTTCCCCAGCGGGGGGACCTACGAGCAGTACTTC. Encoded protein: CASFPSGGTYEQYF.

This chain connects TRBV5-8 to TRBJ1-1; TRBD1 aligns across 9 bases. CDR1 and CDR2 from the germline V gene are SGHTS and YDEGEE. This CDR3 contains 12 residues. Trimming took 4 bases from V and 10 from J; bases not matched to a gene: 5. Written as DNA, the CDR3 is TGTGCCAGCAGCCTAAGGACAGGGGTAGCTTTCTTT. It specifies CASSLRTGVAFF.

The CDR3 sequence: CASRKRTGLGETQYF. The DNA for the CDR3 is TGTGCCAGCAGAAAAAGGACAGGGCTCGGTGAGACCCAGTACTTC. The rearrangement links TRBV2 to TRBJ2-5; TRBD1 matches at 8 bases. V gave up 6 bases and J gave up 5 bases; unmatched junction bases: 11. The CDR3 runs 15 residues. Germline V lookup: CDR1 SNHLY, CDR2 FYNNEI.

The V call is TRBV6-5, the J call TRBJ1-4; D perhaps matches TRBD1 (5 bases). The CDR3 has 15 residues. Between the trimmed V and J ends, which lost 6 bases and 7 bases, there was a span of 18 bases. Germline-derived CDR1 and CDR2 are MNHEY and SVGAGI. CDR3 amino acids: CASSYSAGFTEKLFF. For the CDR3, the DNA is TGTGCCAGCAGCTACAGCGCAGGGTTTACTGAAAAACTGTTTTTT.

J is TRBJ2-2 and V is TRBV2; D is possibly TRBD1 (6 bases). This CDR3 has 14 amino acids. Between the trimmed V and J ends, which lost 4 bases and 1 base, there was a span of 7 bases. Germline-derived CDR1 and CDR2 are SNHLY and FYNNEI. The chain's CDR3 is CASSVGGNTGELFF. The CDR3 nucleotides read TGTGCCAGCAGTGTAGGGGGGAACACCGGGGAGCTGTTTTTT.

Here the CDR3 DNA reads TGCGCCAGCAGCCAAAGAGCGGGGGCATACGAGCAGTACTTC. Translated, it gives CASSQRAGAYEQYF. This chain connects TRBV4-1 to TRBJ2-5; 8 bases are a match to TRBD2. The end of the DNA is better explained by TRBJ2-7, so the J call may be wrong. This CDR3 is 14 amino acids long. Germline CDR1 MGHRA, CDR2 YSYEKL.

For this clone: The junction departs from germline at one end; a sequencing error may be responsible. The chain joins TRBV11-2 to TRBJ1-1, with D possibly matching TRBD1 (6 bases). The germline gives CDR1 SGHAT, CDR2 FQNNGV. This CDR3 contains 14 residues. This CDR3 is CASRLVGANTEAFF. The CDR3, as DNA: TGTGCCAGCAGGTTAGTGGGGGCGAACACTGAAGCTTTCTTT.

The chain recombines TRBV7-2 with TRBJ1-2, with D possibly matching TRBD1 (6 bases). Between the trimmed V and J ends, which lost 5 bases and 1 base, there was a span of 8 bases. Germline V gives CDR1 SGHTA, CDR2 FQGNSA. The CDR3 sequence is 13 residues long. The CDR3 DNA reads TGTGCCAGCAGCCCGGACAGTAACTATGGCTACACCTTC. Translating gives CASSPDSNYGYTF. Complete variable domain (other parts from reference TRBV7-2 and TRBJ1-2): GAGVSQSPSNKVTEKGKDVELRCDPISGHTALYWYRQSLGQGLEFLIYFQGNSAPDKSGLPSDRFSAERTGGSVSTLTIQRTQQEDSAVYLCASSPDSNYGYTFGSGTRLTVV.

The chain combines TRBV5-4 with TRBJ2-7; 9 nucleotides match TRBD1. The CDR3 loop spans 16 amino acids. Germline CDR1 SGHNT, CDR2 YYREEE (reference sequence). The trim removed 0 bases at V and 2 bases at J, leaving 6 bases unmatched. The CDR3 region is CASSLAGGQGAYEQYF. The CDR3 DNA follows: TGTGCCAGCAGCTTGGCCGGGGGACAGGGAGCCTACGAGCAGTACTTC.

V is TRBV6-1 and J is TRBJ1-2; D gene ambiguous. Trimming removed 5 bases at V and 4 bases at J, with 8 bases between. The CDR3 consists of 12 residues. Germline V gene data show CDR1 as MNHNS and CDR2 as SASEGT. CDR3 in DNA: TGTGCCAGCAGTTATCGAGGCTATGGCTACACCTTC. Translated: CASSYRGYGYTF.

The chain uses TRBV5-1 and TRBJ2-2, with 12 bases aligning to TRBD2. J lost 5 bases, V lost 4 bases, and 6 bases had no gene match. Germline CDR1 reads SGHRS; CDR2 reads YFSETQ. This CDR3 is built from 16 residues. The CDR3 sequence is CASSTEGLAGTGELFF. The CDR3 coding sequence is TGCGCCAGCAGCACAGAAGGACTAGCGGGGACCGGGGAGCTGTTTTTT. Using reference TRBV5-1 and TRBJ2-2 for the parts outside the CDR3, the full variable domain is KAGVTQTPRYLIKTRGQQVTLSCSPISGHRSVSWYQQTPGQGLQFLFEYFSETQRNKGNFPGRFSGRQFSNSRSEMNVSTLELGDSALYLCASSTEGLAGTGELFFGEGSRLTVL.